The rows below give T cell receptor beta chains drawn from one sample of a study of PD-L1 blockade in urothelial cancer. Repertoires were generated with immunoSEQ multiplex PCR, while TCRdb's copy carries only in-frame clones and drops some. Altogether 130,000 or so clones are present, approximately 88% being singletons, with the ten largest covering 3.2%. The sample consisted of PBMCs, taken around atezolizumab (anti-PD-L1) treatment. Every receptor here comes from a man in his forties or fifties with urothelial cancer. CDR3s include the opening cysteine and the closing phenylalanine or tryptophan. The order of the fields is J gene, clone size, D gene, V gene, CDR3 DNA, CDR3 protein. The D gene is left open where the match is weak. Expanded clones are given a class, and other clones once, few, many or no size at all.

TRBJ2-1	NA	NA	TRBV28	TGTGCCAGCAGTGACTCAGGGGCGTATGGGACGATGGGCAATGAGCAGTTCTTC	CASSDSGAYGTMGNEQFF
TRBJ1-3	NA	TRBD1	TRBV11-2	TGTGCCAGCAGCACAACAATACAGGGGTGGTCTGGAAACACCATATATTTT	CASSTTIQGWSGNTIYF
TRBJ2-7	NA	NA	TRBV10-3	TGTGCCATCGCCAACCGAGCCTACGAGCAGTACTTC	CAIANRAYEQYF
TRBJ2-1	NA	NA	TRBV27	TGTGCCAGCAGTCCTACGGGGAGGCCGGGTGAGCAGTTCTTC	CASSPTGRPGEQFF
TRBJ1-6	NA	TRBD1	TRBV5-5	TGTGCCAGCAGCCAAACCGGGACAGATAATTCACCCCTCCACTTT	CASSQTGTDNSPLHF
TRBJ1-2	NA	NA	TRBV20-1	TGCAGTGTAAGTCTTCGGGTTGGCTACACCTTC	CSVSLRVGYTF
TRBJ2-3	NA	TRBD2	TRBV5-1	TGCGCCAGCAGCCTCAACCCCCTAGCGGTCACAGATACGCAGTATTTT	CASSLNPLAVTDTQYF
TRBJ2-1	NA	TRBD1	TRBV5-4	TGTGCCAGCATGAGACAGGGGGAGCAGTTCTTC	CASMRQGEQFF
TRBJ1-3	NA	TRBD1	TRBV7-3	TGTGCCAGCAGCCCAACAGGGGGCAACACCATATATTTT	CASSPTGGNTIYF
TRBJ1-1	NA	NA	TRBV6-1	TGTGCCAGCAGTCTGACTCAAATAGGGGTTTCTGAAGCTTTCTTT	CASSLTQIGVSEAFF
TRBJ1-1	NA	NA	TRBV25-1	TGTGCCAGCAGTGTCCAGTTGAACACTGAAGCTTTCTTT	CASSVQLNTEAFF
TRBJ1-5	NA	NA	TRBV10-3	TGTGCCATCACCGACAGCTGGAATCAGCCCCAGCATTTT	CAITDSWNQPQHF
TRBJ1-2	NA	NA	TRBV6-5	TGTGCCAGCGTTGGGGCAGGGTCTTATGGCTACACCTTC	CASVGAGSYGYTF
TRBJ1-1	NA	NA	TRBV28	TGTGCCAGCAGTTTTGCGGGTTACAACACTGAAGCTTTCTTT	CASSFAGYNTEAFF
TRBJ2-7	NA	TRBD2	TRBV5-1	TGCGCCAGCAGTTTGACTAGCGCTAGCTCCTACGAGCAGTACTTC	CASSLTSASSYEQYF
TRBJ1-2	NA	NA	TRBV7-9	TGTGCCAGCAGCTTAGCGCAGGGCTATGGCTACACCTTC	CASSLAQGYGYTF
TRBJ2-3	NA	NA	TRBV5-1	TGCGCCAGCAGGGAGGAATCAGATACGCAGTATTTT	CASREESDTQYF
TRBJ1-4	NA	TRBD1	TRBV6-1	TGTGCCATAAACGACAGGGGTCGGGCTAATGAAAAACTGTTTTTT	CAINDRGRANEKLFF
TRBJ2-1	NA	NA	TRBV30	TGTGCCTGGATAGGGAGTGTTGGGCGATACAATGAGCAGTTCTTC	CAWIGSVGRYNEQFF
TRBJ2-1	NA	NA	TRBV6-1	TGTGCCAGCAAGACTAGTTTTGAGCAGTTCTTC	CASKTSFEQFF
TRBJ1-4	once	TRBD1	TRBV5-1	TGCGCCAGCAGCTTGGGACAGGGGGGAGAAAAACTGTTTTTT	CASSLGQGGEKLFF
TRBJ2-2	NA	TRBD2	TRBV7-3	TGTGCCAGCAGCTTAATGCTAGCGGGAGGGACCGGGGAGCTGTTTTTT	CASSLMLAGGTGELFF
TRBJ2-3	few	TRBD2	TRBV7-2	TGTGCCAGCCAGTTTAGCGGGGCGCGTGATACGCAGTATTTT	CASQFSGARDTQYF
TRBJ2-6	NA	NA	TRBV28	TGTGCCAGCAGTCTTAGGGGCGCTGGGGCCAACGTCCTGACTTTC	CASSLRGAGANVLTF
TRBJ2-3	NA	NA	TRBV20-1	TGCAGTGCGCATTCCTCAGGGTCGCAGTATTTT	CSAHSSGSQYF
TRBJ2-1	NA	TRBD2	TRBV18	TGTGCCAGCTCACTAGGACTAGCAGTAAACAATGAGCAGTTCTTC	CASSLGLAVNNEQFF
TRBJ1-2	NA	TRBD1	TRBV7-8	TGTGCCAGCAGCTTACCAGCCGGGACAGAGGATATCTATGGCTACACCTTC	CASSLPAGTEDIYGYTF
TRBJ2-1	NA	NA	TRBV28	TGTGCCAGCAGTTTGGTCAGGGGCAATGAGCAGTTCTTC	CASSLVRGNEQFF
TRBJ1-5	NA	NA	TRBV2	TGTGCCAGCAGTGGGCAGGGGAATAGCAATCAGCCCCAGCATTTT	CASSGQGNSNQPQHF
TRBJ1-2	NA	NA	TRBV7-2	TGTGCCAGCAGCTTTGGGGGTTTGGCAGGGGACGGCTACACCTTC	CASSFGGLAGDGYTF
TRBJ2-1	NA	TRBD2	TRBV6-1	TGTGCCAGCCGCCTGAGCGGGAGTTTTTTAGATGAGCAGTTCTTC	CASRLSGSFLDEQFF
TRBJ1-6	few	NA	TRBV30	TGTGCCTGGAGGCAACAGGAACATTCACCCCTCCACTTT	CAWRQQEHSPLHF
TRBJ1-2	once	TRBD1	TRBV28	TGTGCCAGCAGTTCCCCCGGGACAGGGGGCTATGGCTACACCTTC	CASSSPGTGGYGYTF
TRBJ2-7	NA	TRBD1	TRBV7-9	TGTGCCAGCAGCCCAGGACAGGGGCACTCCTACGAGCAGTACTTC	CASSPGQGHSYEQYF
TRBJ2-1	NA	TRBD2	TRBV5-1	TGCGCCAGCAGCCCGAGACTAGCGGGAGACAATGAGCAGTTCTTC	CASSPRLAGDNEQFF
TRBJ2-2	NA	TRBD1	TRBV2	TGTGCCAGCACCTCGCGGGACAGGGAGAACACCGGGGAGCTGTTTTTT	CASTSRDRENTGELFF
TRBJ1-1	NA	NA	TRBV2	TGTGCCAGCATGAGGGGCGGGGGGGAAGGGATGAACACTGAAGCTTTCTTT	CASMRGGGEGMNTEAFF
TRBJ1-2	NA	NA	TRBV28	TGTGCCAGCAGTTTATCGCGGGGGACGGGCTATGGCTACACCTTC	CASSLSRGTGYGYTF
TRBJ2-1	NA	TRBD2	TRBV18	TGTGCCAGCTCACCGACTAGCGGGAGGTCAGGAAGCCGGAATGAGCAGTTCTTC	CASSPTSGRSGSRNEQFF
TRBJ2-5	NA	TRBD2	TRBV18	TGTGCCAGCTCACCACCGACTAGCGGGAGGGCCCGGGAGACCCAGTACTTC	CASSPPTSGRARETQYF
TRBJ2-2	NA	NA	TRBV9	TGTGCCAGCAGCTCCAGTGTCACCGGGGAGCTGTTTTTT	CASSSSVTGELFF
TRBJ2-2	NA	NA	TRBV28	TGTGCCAGCAGTTTATGGACAGGCTCGAACACCGGGGAGCTGTTTTTT	CASSLWTGSNTGELFF
TRBJ2-7	few	TRBD2	TRBV7-8	TGTGCCAGCAGCCGCGGGACTAGCGGGACCCTCTCCTACGAGCAGTACTTC	CASSRGTSGTLSYEQYF
TRBJ1-4	few	NA	TRBV19	TGTGCCAGTAAAGGGGGGGCGCTAGGAAAACTGTTTTTT	CASKGGALGKLFF
TRBJ1-5	NA	TRBD1	TRBV19	TGTGCCAGTAGTCCCCGGACAGGGTTTTTTCAGCCCCAGCATTTT	CASSPRTGFFQPQHF
TRBJ1-5	NA	TRBD1	TRBV2	TGTGCCAGCAGTGGAGGACAGGGAGACAATCAGCCCCAGCATTTT	CASSGGQGDNQPQHF
TRBJ2-5	NA	TRBD2	TRBV11-2	TGTGCCAGCAGCGGCGTTAGGACTAGCTGGAAGACCCAGTACTTC	CASSGVRTSWKTQYF
TRBJ2-7	few	TRBD2	TRBV2	TGTGCCAGCAGTTTTCCGGGACTAGCCAGCGAGCAGTACTTC	CASSFPGLASEQYF
TRBJ2-7	NA	TRBD2	TRBV2	TGTGCCAGCAGTTATGGTGCGGGAGTGCTTTACGAGCAGTACTTC	CASSYGAGVLYEQYF
TRBJ2-7	NA	TRBD2	TRBV7-9	TGTGCCAGCAGCCCAGGACTAGCGGGAGGGCCGGGCTCCTACGAGCAGTACTTC	CASSPGLAGGPGSYEQYF
TRBJ1-2	NA	TRBD1	TRBV18	TGTGCCAGCTCACCGGGACAGGGAGACGGCTACACCTTC	CASSPGQGDGYTF
TRBJ1-5	NA	NA	TRBV7-8	TGTGCCAGCAGCCCTCGGTGGGACAAAGATCAGCCCCAGCATTTT	CASSPRWDKDQPQHF
TRBJ1-5	NA	NA	TRBV19	TGTGCCAGTAGTACCGGGGACACAACCCGGCCAAATCAGCCCCAGCATTTT	CASSTGDTTRPNQPQHF
TRBJ2-2	once	TRBD2	TRBV5-1	TGCGCCAGCAGCTTGGGCGGGAGCGGCGGGGAGCTGTTTTTT	CASSLGGSGGELFF
TRBJ2-7	NA	NA	TRBV5-5	TGTGCCAGCAGCTTGGGGGGCAAGGGATACGAGCAGTACTTC	CASSLGGKGYEQYF
TRBJ1-1	NA	TRBD1	TRBV5-6	TGTGCCAGCAGCCTATGGACAGGGATGAACACTGAAGCTTTCTTT	CASSLWTGMNTEAFF
TRBJ2-5	NA	TRBD2	TRBV11-3	TGTGCCAGCAGCTTAGGGCGGACTAGCACTCAAGAGACCCAGTACTTC	CASSLGRTSTQETQYF
TRBJ2-1	NA	TRBD1	TRBV5-5	TGTGCCAGCAGCCCGGGACAGGGCCACTACAATGAGCAGTTCTTC	CASSPGQGHYNEQFF